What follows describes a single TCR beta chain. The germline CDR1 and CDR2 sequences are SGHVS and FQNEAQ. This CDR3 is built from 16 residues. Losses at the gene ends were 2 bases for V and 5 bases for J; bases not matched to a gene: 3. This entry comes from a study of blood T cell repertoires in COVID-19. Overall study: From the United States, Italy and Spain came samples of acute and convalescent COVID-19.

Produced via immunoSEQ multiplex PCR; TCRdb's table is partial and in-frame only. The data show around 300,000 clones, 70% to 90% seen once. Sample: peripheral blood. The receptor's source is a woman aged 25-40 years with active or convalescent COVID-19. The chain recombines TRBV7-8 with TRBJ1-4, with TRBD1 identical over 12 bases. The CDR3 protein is CASSLRDRGQNEKLFF. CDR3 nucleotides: TGTGCCAGCAGCTTACGGGACAGGGGGCAGAATGAAAAACTGTTTTTT.